These 10 T cell receptor beta chains came from one sample sequenced in a study of early T cells in non-severe SARS-CoV-2 infection. TCRdb ran MiXCR on the 5' RACE reads and lists one entry per CDR3 protein. The sample has some 48,000 distinct CDR3 sequences, 6.2% seen once. Sequences were derived from whole blood, sampled at baseline. These receptors came from an adult who was a healthcare worker with PCR-confirmed SARS-CoV-2 infection or an uninfected control (not recorded which).

This clonotype was seen a few times. This chain joins TRBV7-9 and TRBJ2-1; D is perhaps TRBD1 (5 bases). The V and J ends lost 1 base and 7 bases respectively, with 11 bases between them. The germline V gene encodes CDR1 SEHNR and CDR2 FQNEAQ (reference sequence). This CDR3 spans 14 amino acids. The CDR3, as DNA: TGTGCCAGCAGCTTAGGACAGCGTGGGAATGAGCAGTTCTTC. This translates into CASSLGQRGNEQFF. The full variable domain, with the rest looked up from reference TRBV7-9 and TRBJ2-1, is DTGVSQNPRHKITKRGQNVTFRCDPISEHNRLYWYRQTLGQGPEFLTYFQNEAQLEKSRLLSDRFSAERPKGSFSTLEIQRTEQGDSAMYLCASSLGQRGNEQFFGPGTRLTVL.

This clonotype came up a few times. This chain joins TRBV27 and TRBJ1-4, with D possibly being TRBD1 (6 bases). There are 15 residues in the CDR3. The germline gives CDR1 MNHEY, CDR2 SMNVEV (reference sequence). Trimming removed 0 bases from V and 7 bases from J, with 12 bases in between. CDR3 residues: CASSLSFTGFEKLFF. CDR3 DNA sequence: TGTGCCAGCAGTTTATCGTTCACAGGGTTTGAAAAACTGTTTTTT. The full variable domain, completed using reference TRBV27 and TRBJ1-4, is EAQVTQNPRYLITVTGKKLTVTCSQNMNHEYMSWYRQDPGLGLRQIYYSMNVEVTDKGDVPEGYKVSRKEKRNFPLILESPSPNQTSLYFCASSLSFTGFEKLFFGSGTQLSVL.

J is TRBJ1-5 and V is TRBV5-4; D not certain. The germline V and J ends were trimmed by 0 bases and 8 bases, with 9 bases remaining between them. Per the germline V gene, CDR1 is SGHNT and CDR2 is YYREEE (reference sequence). The CDR3 loop spans 13 amino acids. CDR3 in amino acids: CASSLGPAEPQHF. DNA for the CDR3: TGTGCCAGCAGCTTGGGACCGGCGGAGCCCCAGCATTTT.

This clonotype has a count of ten or more. V is TRBV27 and J is TRBJ2-1; 7 bases agree with TRBD2. V dropped 2 bases and J dropped 3; count of bases not matched to a gene: 10. The CDR3 contains 17 residues. Germline V lookup: CDR1 MNHEY, CDR2 SMNVEV (reference sequence). For the CDR3, the DNA is TGTGCCAGCAGTTTAAAATCCGTAGCGGGTGTCTACAATGAGCAGTTCTTC. As protein: CASSLKSVAGVYNEQFF.

This clonotype was seen a few times. The chain combines TRBV6-1 with TRBJ1-1, with D uncertain. This CDR3 has 15 residues. Between the trimmed V and J ends, which lost 6 bases and 1 base, there was a span of 15 bases. The germline V gene has CDR1 MNHNS and CDR2 SASEGT. In DNA, the CDR3 is TGTGCCAGCAGGTACGGCGGGGTGACGAACACTGAAGCTTTCTTT. It encodes CASRYGGVTNTEAFF.

This clonotype was recorded at least ten times. The gene calls are TRBV24-1 and TRBJ1-2, with 8 bases lining up with TRBD1. There are 13 residues in the CDR3. Trimming removed 6 bases from V and 4 bases from J; junction bases left unmatched: 3. Germline CDR1 KGHDR, CDR2 SFDVKD. Here the CDR3 DNA reads TGTGCCACCAGTTCAGACAGGGGCTATGGCTACACCTTC. Encoded protein: CATSSDRGYGYTF.

This clonotype was observed many times. V gene TRBV20-1 combines with J gene TRBJ2-3; 10 positions agree with TRBD2. CDR1 and CDR2 from the germline V gene are DFQATT and SNEGSKA (reference sequence). V was clipped by 4 bases and J by 1 base; unmatched bases: 8. This CDR3 has 16 residues. The CDR3 loop is CSAINPGTSGTDTQYF. CDR3 nucleotide sequence: TGCAGTGCTATAAACCCTGGGACTAGCGGCACAGATACGCAGTATTTT.

There are many counts of this clonotype. The CDR3 loop is CASSFLPSGRNEQFF. DNA for the CDR3: TGTGCCAGCAGCTTTTTGCCTAGCGGGAGAAATGAGCAGTTCTTC. This sequence joins TRBV11-2 and TRBJ2-1, with 10 bases that match TRBD2. The germline V gene has CDR1 SGHAT and CDR2 FQNNGV. The V segment lost 3 bases and the J segment 7 bases; nucleotides outside the gene matches: 6. The CDR3 is 15 residues long.

V is TRBV10-3 and J is TRBJ1-1; D is possibly TRBD1 (5 bases). V was clipped by 0 bases and J by 7 bases, with 15 bases between them. The CDR3 is 15 amino acids. From germline, CDR1 is ENHRY and CDR2 SYGVKD. CDR3 residues: CAISESRVRTYEAFF. The CDR3 bases are TGTGCCATCAGTGAGTCCAGGGTAAGGACCTATGAAGCTTTCTTT.

This clonotype was seen only a few times. The V gene is TRBV27, the J gene TRBJ2-7, with TRBD2 matching 12 bases. Germline V CDR1 and CDR2: MNHEY, SMNVEV (reference sequence). The junction had 5 bases not matched to a gene; V was cut back by 3 bases and J by 2 bases. There are 16 residues in the CDR3. CDR3 loop: CASSFLTSGRAYEQYF. The CDR3 coding sequence is TGTGCCAGCAGTTTTCTGACTAGCGGGAGAGCCTACGAGCAGTACTTC.